The rows below give T cell receptor beta chains drawn from one sample of a study of shared T cell receptors in the human thymus. Profiling relied on immunoSEQ multiplex PCR, and the TCRdb table lists in-frame clones only, not all of them. The repertoire holds just under 550,000 clones, with 75% to 85% as singletons. These same records also appear under a second study, on human thymus T cells.

The source material was thymocytes. The receptors come from a boy in the first two years of life with a congenital heart defect. Each CDR3 is given without its conserved first and last residue. The order of the fields is J gene, V gene, CDR3 protein.

j_gene: TRBJ2-2
v_gene: TRBV30
CDR3aa: AWSPLGTGPSGELF

j_gene: TRBJ2-3
v_gene: TRBV2
CDR3aa: ASSVDSAIKSADTQY

j_gene: TRBJ2-7
v_gene: TRBV11-2
CDR3aa: ASLGRVLGLAEISYEQY

j_gene: TRBJ2-4
v_gene: TRBV30
CDR3aa: AWRGEGPVAKNIQY

j_gene: TRBJ2-1
v_gene: TRBV5-6
CDR3aa: ASSFGTSGRRSQF

j_gene: TRBJ1-5
v_gene: TRBV7-9
CDR3aa: ASSLVWGRWDQPQH

j_gene: TRBJ2-2
v_gene: TRBV27
CDR3aa: ASSPKDRVELF

j_gene: TRBJ1-3
v_gene: TRBV5-1
CDR3aa: ASRKSRDSSGNTIY

j_gene: TRBJ2-7
v_gene: TRBV2
CDR3aa: ASWGQGNEQY

j_gene: TRBJ2-5
v_gene: TRBV19
CDR3aa: ASSIRTGAFQETQY

j_gene: TRBJ2-1
v_gene: TRBV9
CDR3aa: ASSEGTSGRGYEQF

j_gene: TRBJ2-1
v_gene: TRBV6-1
CDR3aa: ASSGTSGGDNEQF